This TCR beta chain was identified during a study of T cells after yellow fever vaccination (dated by TCRdb to between 2017 and 2020). As for the study more broadly: Libraries from fractions with low cell numbers were prepared with the SMART-Seq v4 Ultra Low Input RNA kit. Blood was drawn at multiple timepoints before and after primary and secondary immunization, with bulk PBMC replicates and cell subsets isolated. Two healthy male donors, one aged 18 to 30 and one aged 30 to 40 years, were included in the cohort. To follow T-cell clones before and after both primary and booster YFV17D yellow fever vaccination, bulk TCR alpha and beta repertoires underwent longitudinal sequencing. Results and caveats for the whole study, not just this receptor: After the booster, most clones that had expanded after primary vaccination were detected again (nearly 98% of CD4 and more than 85% of CD8), suggesting broad maintenance of memory. Compared with the primary T-cell response, the secondary T-cell response was faster but weaker, reaching its peak on day 5 rather than on day 15. Because the study included only a couple of donors, the extent to which the findings can be generalized is limited. A small share of clonotypes occurred in both CD4 and CD8 compartments, likely arising from convergent recombination. Computational filtering was needed because FACS-sorted repertoires could contain abundant contaminating clonotypes from the bulk population.

Sequenced on an Illumina NovaSeq 6000. Synthesis of TCR cDNA relied on 5'RACE template switching, a step that introduced a universal primer site along with unique molecular identifiers. Priming for cDNA synthesis came from both the TCR alpha and TCR beta constant segments. Library amplification involved two PCR steps, and the second step added sample barcodes and sequencing adapters. Sequencing of libraries was done on Illumina HiSeq 2500 (2x100 bp) or NovaSeq (2x150 bp). The study's own analysis went as follows. MIGEC was used to demultiplex reads and collapse the reads into UMI consensus sequences, and MiXCR was used for V(D)J alignment. Clonotypes responding to the vaccine were identified with edgeR on replicate PBMC samples, with the criteria of FDR below 0.01 and a log2 fold change above 5 up to day 15. Each bulk clonotype was labeled CD4 or CD8 based on which sequenced repertoire, CD4 or CD8, contained the clonotype at higher abundance. The raw public data were reprocessed by TCRdb itself: fastp quality trimming at Q25, MiXCR clonotype calling, in-frame beta chains only. Rows with one shared CDR3 protein collapse into an entry with the most common genes and DNA. TCRdb's processing, not the authors' own work, is the source of the V and J calls. Recorded for this sample are around 300,000 distinct CDR3 sequences; roughly 3.9% of them occurred a single time. In total, the top ten clones hold approximately 23% of the sample.

Ten or more counts support this clonotype. This receptor's antigen is unknown. Base quality data are lacking; no much larger clone is found one base away. Interpreted using the paper, the treatment or condition label stands for: live attenuated yellow fever vaccine strain. Two biological replicates of bulk PBMCs were collected at each blood-draw timepoint. PBMCs were isolated from peripheral blood using a standard Ficoll-Paque protocol. TriZol was used to extract RNA from bulk PBMCs, from CD4 and CD8 fractions, and from dextramer-positive and dextramer-negative fractions. The germline V gene (reference sequence) sets CDR1 to PRHDT and CDR2 to FYEKMQ. Trimming takes 5 bases from V and 11 bases from J, and the germline ends sit 16 bases apart. Measured from the cysteine to the phenylalanine, the CDR3 is 13 residues long. Just CDR3 DNA is preserved here, 39 bases in frame from base 1.

The chain couples TRBV13 to TRBJ2-1, and perhaps TRBD1 as D gene, on 6 matching bases. This clonotype was obtained from a man aged 18 to 30 who received the YFV17D yellow fever vaccine. The sequenced sample was PBMCs, obtained 5 days after the yellow fever booster vaccination. The CDR3 here reads CASSLQEDRKQFF. At the DNA level, the sequence is TGTGCCAGCAGCCTCCAAGAAGACAGGAAGCAGTTCTTC.